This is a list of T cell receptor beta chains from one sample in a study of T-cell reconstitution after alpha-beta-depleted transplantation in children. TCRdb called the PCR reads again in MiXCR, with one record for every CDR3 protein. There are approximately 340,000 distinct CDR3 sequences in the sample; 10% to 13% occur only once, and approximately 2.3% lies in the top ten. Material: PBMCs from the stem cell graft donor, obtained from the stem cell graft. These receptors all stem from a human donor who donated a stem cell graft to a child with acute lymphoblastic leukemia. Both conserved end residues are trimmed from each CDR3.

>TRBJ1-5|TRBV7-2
ASSLWDSDSNQPQH
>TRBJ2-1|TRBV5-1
ASSSGGNYNEQF
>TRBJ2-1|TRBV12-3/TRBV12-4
ASTLQLAASNEQF
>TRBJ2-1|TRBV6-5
ASSYLGAASEQF
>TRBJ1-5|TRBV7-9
ASSLGGISQPQH
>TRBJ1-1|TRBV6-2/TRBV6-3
ASSFRGPNAEAF
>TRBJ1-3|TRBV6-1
ASSAQMVTAGNTIY
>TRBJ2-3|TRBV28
ASGTGNTDTQY
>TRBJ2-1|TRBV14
ASSQDTSGRDNEQF
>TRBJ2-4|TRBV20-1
SAAPGLVPYIQY
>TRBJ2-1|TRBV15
ATSRDATSGEQF
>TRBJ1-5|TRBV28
ASSFPGSSNHPQH
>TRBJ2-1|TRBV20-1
SARDLNGAYNEQF
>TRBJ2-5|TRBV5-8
ASSYTGRVETQY
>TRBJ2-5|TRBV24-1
ATSDPSGVGETQY
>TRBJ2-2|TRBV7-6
ASSLAGGGTGELF
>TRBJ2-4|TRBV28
ASSPPAVLAKNIQY
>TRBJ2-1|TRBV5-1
ASSLAGTSGLNEQF
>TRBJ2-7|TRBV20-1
SARDRGYSDYEQY
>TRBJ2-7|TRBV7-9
ASSLDRGLIYEQY
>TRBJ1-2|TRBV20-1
SAPRGLYGYT
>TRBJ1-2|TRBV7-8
ASSLEAGPYGYT
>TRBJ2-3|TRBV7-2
ASSSDIAGGDTQY
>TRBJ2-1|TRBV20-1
SARDQGQGIGEQF
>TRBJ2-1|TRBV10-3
AISGGVGEQF
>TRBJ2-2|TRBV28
ASTLLGTGGTGELF
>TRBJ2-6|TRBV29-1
SVDKGDGANVLT
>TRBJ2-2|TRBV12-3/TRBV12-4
ASRHGGSPGELF
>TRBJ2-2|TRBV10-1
ASSGGSNTGELF
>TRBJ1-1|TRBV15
ATSRDFYRTEAF
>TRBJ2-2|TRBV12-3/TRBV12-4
ASRSGSGNTGELF
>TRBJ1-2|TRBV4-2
ASSPRPGTAYGYT
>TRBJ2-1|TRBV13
ASSVAEIDEQF
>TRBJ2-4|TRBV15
ATSRDPTRVQNIQY